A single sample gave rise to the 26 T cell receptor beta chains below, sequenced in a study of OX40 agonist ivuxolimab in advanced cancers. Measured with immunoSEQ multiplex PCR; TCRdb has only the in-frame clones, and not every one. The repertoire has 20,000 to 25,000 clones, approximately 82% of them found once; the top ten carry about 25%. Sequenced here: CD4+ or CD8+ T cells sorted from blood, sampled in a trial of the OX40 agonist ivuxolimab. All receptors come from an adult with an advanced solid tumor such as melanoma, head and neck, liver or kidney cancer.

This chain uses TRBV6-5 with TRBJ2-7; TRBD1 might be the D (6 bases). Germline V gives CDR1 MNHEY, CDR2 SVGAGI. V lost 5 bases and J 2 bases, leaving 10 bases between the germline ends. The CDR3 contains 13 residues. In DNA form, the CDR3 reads TGTGCCAGCAGTGACAGGAGCCCCTACGAGCAGTACTTC. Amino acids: CASSDRSPYEQYF.

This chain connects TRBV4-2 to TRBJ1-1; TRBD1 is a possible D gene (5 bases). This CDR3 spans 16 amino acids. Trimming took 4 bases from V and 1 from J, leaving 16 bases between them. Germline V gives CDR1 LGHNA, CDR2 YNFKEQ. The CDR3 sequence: CASSPSEGQRNTEAFF. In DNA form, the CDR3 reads TGTGCCAGCAGCCCTTCTGAGGGGCAGAGGAACACTGAAGCTTTCTTT.

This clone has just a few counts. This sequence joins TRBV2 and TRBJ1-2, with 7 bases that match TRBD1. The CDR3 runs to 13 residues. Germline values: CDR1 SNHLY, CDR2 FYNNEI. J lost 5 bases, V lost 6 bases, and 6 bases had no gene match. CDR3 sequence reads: CASRDREEYGYTF. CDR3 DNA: TGTGCCAGCAGAGACAGGGAAGAATATGGCTACACCTTC.

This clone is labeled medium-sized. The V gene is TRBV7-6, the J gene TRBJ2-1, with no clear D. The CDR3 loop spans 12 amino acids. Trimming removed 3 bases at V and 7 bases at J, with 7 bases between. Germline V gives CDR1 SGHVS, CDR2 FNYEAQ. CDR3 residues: CASSLERNEQFF. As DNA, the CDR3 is TGTGCCAGCAGCTTGGAGAGAAATGAGCAGTTCTTC.

CDR3: CASSQDVGRDEQYF. CDR3 nucleotide sequence: TGTGCCAGCAGCCAAGATGTAGGGCGCGACGAGCAGTACTTC. J is TRBJ2-7 and V is TRBV14; D unclear. This CDR3 is built from 14 residues. Trimming shortened V by 0 bases and J by 5 bases, and 11 bases separated the two germline ends. Germline values: CDR1 SGHDN, CDR2 FVKESK.

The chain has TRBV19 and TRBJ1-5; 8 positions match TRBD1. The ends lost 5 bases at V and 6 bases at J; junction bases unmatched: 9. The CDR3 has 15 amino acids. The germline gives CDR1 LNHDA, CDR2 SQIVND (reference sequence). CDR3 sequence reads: CASSEDRAGGQPQHF. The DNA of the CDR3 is TGTGCCAGTAGTGAGGACAGGGCCGGGGGTCAGCCCCAGCATTTT.

The CDR3 bases are TGTGCCAGCAGCCACCGACTAGCGGGAGGATTGAATGAGCAGTTCTTC. Translated, it gives CASSHRLAGGLNEQFF. J is TRBJ2-1 and V is TRBV7-6, with 13 bases matching TRBD2. This CDR3 is built from 16 residues. CDR1 and CDR2 (germline): SGHVS, FNYEAQ. Trimming at V came to 5 bases and at J to 7 bases, leaving 8 bases not matched to a gene.

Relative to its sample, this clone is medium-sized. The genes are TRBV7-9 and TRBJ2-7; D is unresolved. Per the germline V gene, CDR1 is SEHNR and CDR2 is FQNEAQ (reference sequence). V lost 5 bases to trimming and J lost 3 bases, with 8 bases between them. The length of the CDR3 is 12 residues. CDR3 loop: CASSPGGYEQYF. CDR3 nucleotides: TGTGCCAGCAGCCCGGGTGGCTACGAGCAGTACTTC.

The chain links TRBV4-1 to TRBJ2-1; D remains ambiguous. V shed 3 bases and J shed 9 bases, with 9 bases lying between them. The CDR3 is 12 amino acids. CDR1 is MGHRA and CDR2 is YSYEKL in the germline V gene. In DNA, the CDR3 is TGCGCCAGCAGCCACCCTTTCGGTGAGCAGTTCTTC. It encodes CASSHPFGEQFF.

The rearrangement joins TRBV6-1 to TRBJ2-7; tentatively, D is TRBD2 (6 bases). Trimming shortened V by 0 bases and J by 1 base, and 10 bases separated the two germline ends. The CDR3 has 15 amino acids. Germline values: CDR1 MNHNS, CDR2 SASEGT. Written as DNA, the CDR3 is TGTGCCAGCAGTGAAGCGGCGGGACGGTCCTACGAGCAGTACTTC. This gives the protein CASSEAAGRSYEQYF.

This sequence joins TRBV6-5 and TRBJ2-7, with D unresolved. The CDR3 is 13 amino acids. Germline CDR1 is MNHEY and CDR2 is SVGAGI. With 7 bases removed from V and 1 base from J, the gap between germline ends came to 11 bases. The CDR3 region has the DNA TGTGCCAGCACCATGGCCACATCCTACGAGCAGTACTTC. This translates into CASTMATSYEQYF.

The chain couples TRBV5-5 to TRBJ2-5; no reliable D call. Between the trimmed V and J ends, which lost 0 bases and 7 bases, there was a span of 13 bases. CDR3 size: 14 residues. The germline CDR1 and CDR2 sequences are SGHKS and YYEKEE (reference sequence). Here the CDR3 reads CASSLEPNWRTQYF. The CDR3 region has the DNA TGTGCCAGCAGCTTGGAGCCGAACTGGAGGACCCAGTACTTC.

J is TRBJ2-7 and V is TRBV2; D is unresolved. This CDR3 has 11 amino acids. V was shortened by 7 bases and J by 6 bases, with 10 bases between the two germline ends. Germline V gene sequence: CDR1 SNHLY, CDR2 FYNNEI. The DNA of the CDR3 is TGTGCCAGCACGGCCACCACCGAGCAGTACTTC. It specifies CASTATTEQYF. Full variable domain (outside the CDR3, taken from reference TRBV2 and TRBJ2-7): EPEVTQTPSHQVTQMGQEVILRCVPISNHLYFYWYRQILGQKVEFLVSFYNNEISEKSEIFDDQFSVERPDGSNFTLKIRSTKLEDSAMYFCASTATTEQYFGPGTRLTVT.

As DNA, the CDR3 is TGCGCCAGCAGCCCAGGACAGGGGATGCGAGATACGCAGTATTTT. Amino acid sequence: CASSPGQGMRDTQYF. The rearrangement joins TRBV4-1 to TRBJ2-3; 9 bases map to TRBD1. V was pared by 4 bases and J by 5 bases, with 7 bases of the junction left unmatched. The V gene's germline CDR1 is MGHRA and CDR2 YSYEKL. CDR3 size: 15 residues.

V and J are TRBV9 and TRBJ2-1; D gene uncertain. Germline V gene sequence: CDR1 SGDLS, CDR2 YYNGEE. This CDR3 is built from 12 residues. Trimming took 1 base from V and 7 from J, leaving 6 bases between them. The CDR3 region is CASSVTHNEQFF. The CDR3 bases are TGTGCCAGCAGCGTAACCCATAATGAGCAGTTCTTC.

CDR3 protein: CASSLEGQGVFTTNEKLFF. The DNA for the CDR3 is TGTGCCAGCAGTTTAGAGGGACAGGGCGTATTCACAACTAATGAAAAACTGTTTTTT. The gene calls are TRBV28 and TRBJ1-4; 9 bases align to TRBD1. Trimming cost V 2 bases and J 0 bases; bases outside gene matches: 10. Per germline, CDR1 MDHEN and CDR2 SYDVKM. This CDR3 comprises 19 residues.

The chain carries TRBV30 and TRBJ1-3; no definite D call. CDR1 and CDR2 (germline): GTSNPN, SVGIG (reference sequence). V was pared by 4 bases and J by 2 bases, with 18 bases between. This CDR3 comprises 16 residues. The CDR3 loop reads CAWNAPLQDAGNTIYF. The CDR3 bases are TGTGCCTGGAATGCTCCCCTCCAGGACGCTGGAAACACCATATATTTT.

CDR3: CASSLQGAEGIQYF. The CDR3 DNA follows: TGTGCCAGCAGCTTACAGGGGGCAGAGGGCATTCAGTACTTC. V and J are TRBV4-2 and TRBJ2-4; the match to TRBD1 covers 9 bases. Trimming cost V 5 bases and J 9 bases; bases outside gene matches: 8. The germline CDR1 and CDR2 sequences are LGHNA and YNFKEQ. CDR3 length: 14 residues.

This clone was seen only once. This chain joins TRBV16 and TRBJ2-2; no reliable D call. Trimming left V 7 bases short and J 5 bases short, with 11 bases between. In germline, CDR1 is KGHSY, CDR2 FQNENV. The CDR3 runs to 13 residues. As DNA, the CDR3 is TGTGCCAGCAACCGCGTTGAAACCGGGGAGCTGTTTTTT. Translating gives CASNRVETGELFF.

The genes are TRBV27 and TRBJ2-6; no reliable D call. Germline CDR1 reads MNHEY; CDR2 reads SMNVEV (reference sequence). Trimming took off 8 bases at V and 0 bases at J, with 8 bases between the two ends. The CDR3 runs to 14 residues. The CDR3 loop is CASLSYSGANVLTF. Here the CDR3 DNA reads TGTGCCAGCCTCTCCTACTCTGGGGCCAACGTCCTGACTTTC.

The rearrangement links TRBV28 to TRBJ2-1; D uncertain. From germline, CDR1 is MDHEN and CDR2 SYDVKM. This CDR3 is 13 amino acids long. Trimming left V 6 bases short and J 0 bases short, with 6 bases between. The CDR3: CASRAVSYNEQFF. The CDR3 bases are TGTGCCAGCAGGGCTGTCTCCTACAATGAGCAGTTCTTC.

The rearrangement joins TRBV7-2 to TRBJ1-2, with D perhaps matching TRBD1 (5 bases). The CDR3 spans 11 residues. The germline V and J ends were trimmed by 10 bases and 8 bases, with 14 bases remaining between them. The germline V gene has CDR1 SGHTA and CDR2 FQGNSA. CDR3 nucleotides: TGTGCCACCGACCCGGGGCTCGGCTACACCTTC. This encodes CATDPGLGYTF.

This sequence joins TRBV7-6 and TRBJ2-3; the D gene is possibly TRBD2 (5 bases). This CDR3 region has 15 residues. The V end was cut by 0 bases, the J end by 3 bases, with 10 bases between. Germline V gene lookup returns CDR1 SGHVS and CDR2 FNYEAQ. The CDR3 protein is CASSLAVGATDTQYF. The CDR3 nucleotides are TGTGCCAGCAGCTTAGCGGTGGGAGCTACAGATACGCAGTATTTT.

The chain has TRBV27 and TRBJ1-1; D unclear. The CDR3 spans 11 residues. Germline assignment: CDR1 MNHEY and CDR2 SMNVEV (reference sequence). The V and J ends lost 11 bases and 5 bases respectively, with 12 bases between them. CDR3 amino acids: CAAVTRTEAFF. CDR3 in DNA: TGTGCCGCAGTCACCCGGACTGAAGCTTTCTTT.

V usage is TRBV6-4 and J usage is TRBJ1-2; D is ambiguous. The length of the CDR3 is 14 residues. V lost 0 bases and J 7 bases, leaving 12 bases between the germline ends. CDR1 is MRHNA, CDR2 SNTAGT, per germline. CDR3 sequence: CASSDSEGMGGYTF. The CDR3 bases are TGTGCCAGCAGTGACTCGGAGGGAATGGGTGGCTACACCTTC.

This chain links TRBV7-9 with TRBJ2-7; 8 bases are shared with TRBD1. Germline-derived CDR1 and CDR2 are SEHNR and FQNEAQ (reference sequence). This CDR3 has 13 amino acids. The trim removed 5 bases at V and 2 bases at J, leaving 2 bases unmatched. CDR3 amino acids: CASSAQGAYEQYF. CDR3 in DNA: TGTGCCAGCAGCGCACAGGGGGCCTACGAGCAGTACTTC.